Reported below is one T cell receptor (beta chain). The sample belongs to a study of cytomegalovirus exposure and HLA in healthy donors. Per the germline V gene, CDR1 is SGHNT and CDR2 is YYREEE (reference sequence). There are 14 residues in the CDR3. Trimming stripped 3 bases from V and 8 bases from J, with 14 bases between. In the PCR, 60 Vbeta and 13 Jbeta primers were used. Generated by immunoSEQ multiplex PCR, the TCRdb table keeps only in-frame clones and is missing some. The sample has some 110,000 clones; around 75% are singletons. This TCR was sampled from a man under 40 in good health and CMV-seropositive. V gene TRBV5-4 combines with J gene TRBJ1-4; D is perhaps TRBD1 (6 bases). Sequenced: PBMCs. CDR3 region: CASSSTEGGEKLFF. The CDR3 nucleotides are TGTGCCAGCAGCTCGACGGAGGGGGGGGAAAAACTGTTTTTT.